Listed here are 8 T cell receptor beta chains from one sample, sequenced in a study of shared clonotypes between healthy human individuals. Libraries were prepared by immunoSEQ multiplex PCR; TCRdb keeps only in-frame clonotypes and omits some of them. The table has roughly 330,000 clones, around two thirds seen once. The sequenced sample was memory CD4+ T cells sorted from blood. The subset denotes: CD45RA-negative fraction. The receptor set was obtained from a young man in good health.

V gene TRBV6-6 combines with J gene TRBJ2-6; D unresolved. The CDR3 covers 15 residues. Germline CDR1 reads MNHNY; CDR2 reads SVGAGI (reference sequence). V dropped 2 bases and J dropped 4 bases, with 9 bases sitting between them. The CDR3 reads CASSYDASGANVLTF. DNA of the CDR3: TGTGCCAGCAGTTACGATGCTTCCGGGGCCAACGTCCTGACTTTC.

The V call is TRBV4-1, the J call TRBJ2-7, with D maybe TRBD1 (6 bases). Germline V lookup: CDR1 MGHRA, CDR2 YSYEKL. The CDR3 sequence is 17 residues long. V was cut by 0 bases and J by 0 bases, with 15 bases left in between. CDR3 sequence: CASSQDHLGTRSYEQYF. CDR3 nucleotides: TGCGCCAGCAGCCAAGATCATCTTGGGACACGCTCCTACGAGCAGTACTTC.

On this clone: A read error is possible here, since a much larger clone lies one base away. This CDR3 is also generated by other DNA sequences in the sample. This sequence joins TRBV5-1 and TRBJ2-3, with 10 bases that match TRBD1. The CDR3 extends over 15 amino acids. The germline V gene encodes CDR1 SGHRS and CDR2 YFSETQ. J was trimmed by 6 bases and V by 0 bases; bases with no gene match: 4. CDR3 in amino acids: CASSLALDRGDTQYF. The CDR3 bases are TGCGCCAGCAGCTTGGCCTTGGACAGGGGGGATACGCAGTATTTT.

CDR3 DNA: TGTGCCAGCAGTGACGCCGGGTTCCTCAATGAGCAGTTCTTC. Protein: CASSDAGFLNEQFF. The rearrangement links TRBV25-1 to TRBJ2-1; unclear D gene. The CDR3 has 14 residues. Trimming cost V 3 bases and J 6 bases, with 12 bases left between them. Per germline, CDR1 MGHDK and CDR2 SYGVNS.

In this sample, this clone turned up a few times. V is TRBV2 and J is TRBJ2-4, with a weak D call TRBD2 (6 bases). CDR3 size: 13 residues. V was trimmed by 6 bases and J by 9 bases, leaving 15 bases between them. Germline V gene lookup returns CDR1 SNHLY and CDR2 FYNNEI. The chain's CDR3 is CASSPLPGGIQYF. The DNA for the CDR3 is TGTGCCAGCAGCCCCCTCCCCGGGGGCATTCAGTACTTC.

The chain recombines TRBV28 with TRBJ2-1; D is uncertain. This CDR3 region has 10 residues. Trimming took 8 bases from V and 4 from J, leaving 3 bases between them. Germline CDR1 reads MDHEN; CDR2 reads SYDVKM. CDR3 protein: CASGYNEQFF. CDR3 nucleotide sequence: TGTGCCAGCGGGTACAATGAGCAGTTCTTC.

This clone was observed once. The chain employs TRBV6-5 and TRBJ2-7, with TRBD1 matching over 11 bases. Germline V gene sequence: CDR1 MNHEY, CDR2 SVGAGI. The length of the CDR3 is 15 residues. Trimming took 5 bases from V and 7 from J; bases not matched to a gene: 10. The DNA for the CDR3 is TGTGCCAGCAGTCATCCGGGACAGGGGGTTGGAGAGCAGTACTTC. Translated: CASSHPGQGVGEQYF.

The chain employs TRBV27 and TRBJ2-7, with no clear D. Germline V lookup: CDR1 MNHEY, CDR2 SMNVEV (reference sequence). Trimming stripped 9 bases from V and 3 bases from J, with 15 bases between. CDR3 length: 13 amino acids. In nucleotides, the CDR3 is TGTGCCAGTGGGCCTTCTTGGGACTACGAGCAGTACTTC. This encodes CASGPSWDYEQYF.